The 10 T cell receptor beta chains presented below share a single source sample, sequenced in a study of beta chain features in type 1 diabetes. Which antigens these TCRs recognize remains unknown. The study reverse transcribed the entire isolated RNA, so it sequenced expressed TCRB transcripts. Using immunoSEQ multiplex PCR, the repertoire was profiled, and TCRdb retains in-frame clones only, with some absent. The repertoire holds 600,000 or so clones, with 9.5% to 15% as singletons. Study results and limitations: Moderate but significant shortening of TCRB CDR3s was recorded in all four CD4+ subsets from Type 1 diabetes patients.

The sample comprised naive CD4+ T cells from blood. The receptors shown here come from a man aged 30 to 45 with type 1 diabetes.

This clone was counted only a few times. The CDR3 DNA reads as TGTGCCAGCAGCTCCTTAACCCCTGGAAGGGAGTACAATGAGCAGTTCTTC. Translated, it gives CASSSLTPGREYNEQFF. The V gene is TRBV11-2, the J gene TRBJ2-1, with TRBD2 as a possible D gene (5 bases). CDR3 length equals 17 residues. Per the germline V gene, CDR1 is SGHAT and CDR2 is FQNNGV. Trimming shortened V by 4 bases and J by 4 bases, and 20 bases separated the two germline ends.

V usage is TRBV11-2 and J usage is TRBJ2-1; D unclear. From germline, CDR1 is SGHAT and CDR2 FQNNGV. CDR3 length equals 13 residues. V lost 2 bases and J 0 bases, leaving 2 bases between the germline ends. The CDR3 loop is CASSLSSYNEQFF. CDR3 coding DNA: TGTGCCAGCAGCTTAAGCTCCTACAATGAGCAGTTCTTC.

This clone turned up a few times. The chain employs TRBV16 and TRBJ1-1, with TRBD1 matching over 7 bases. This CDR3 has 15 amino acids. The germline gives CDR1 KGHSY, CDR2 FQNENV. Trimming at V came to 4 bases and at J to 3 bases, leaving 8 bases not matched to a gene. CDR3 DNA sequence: TGTGCCAGCAGCCGCACAACAGGGGTAGACACTGAAGCTTTCTTT. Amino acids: CASSRTTGVDTEAFF. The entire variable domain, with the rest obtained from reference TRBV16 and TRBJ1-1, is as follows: GEEVAQTPKHLVRGEGQKAKLYCAPIKGHSYVFWYQQVLKNEFKFLISFQNENVFDETGMPKERFSAKCLPNSPCSLEIQATKLEDSAVYFCASSRTTGVDTEAFFGQGTRLTVV.

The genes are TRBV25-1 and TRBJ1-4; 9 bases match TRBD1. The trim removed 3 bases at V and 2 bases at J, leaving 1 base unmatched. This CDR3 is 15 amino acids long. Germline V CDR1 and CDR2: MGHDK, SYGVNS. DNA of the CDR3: TGTGCCAGCAGTGACGGACAGGGGACTAATGAAAAACTGTTTTTT. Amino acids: CASSDGQGTNEKLFF.

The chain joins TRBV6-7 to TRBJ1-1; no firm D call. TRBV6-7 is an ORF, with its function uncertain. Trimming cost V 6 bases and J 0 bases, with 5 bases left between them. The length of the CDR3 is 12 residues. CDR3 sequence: CASRQVNTEAFF. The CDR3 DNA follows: TGTGCCAGCAGGCAGGTGAACACTGAAGCTTTCTTT.

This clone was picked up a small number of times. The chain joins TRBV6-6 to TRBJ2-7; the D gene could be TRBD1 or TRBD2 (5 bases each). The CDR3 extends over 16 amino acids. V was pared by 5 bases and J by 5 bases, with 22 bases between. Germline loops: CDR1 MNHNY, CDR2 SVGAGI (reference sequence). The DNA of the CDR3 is TGTGCCAGCAGTCGCCCGAGAGGGGAGAATAACCACGAGCAGTACTTC. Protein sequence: CASSRPRGENNHEQYF.

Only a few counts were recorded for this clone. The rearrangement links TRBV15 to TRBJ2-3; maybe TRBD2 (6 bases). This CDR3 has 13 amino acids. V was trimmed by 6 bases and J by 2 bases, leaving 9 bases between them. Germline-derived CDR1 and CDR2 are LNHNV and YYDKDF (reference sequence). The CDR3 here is CATRGGNTDTQYF. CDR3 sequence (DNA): TGTGCCACCAGGGGCGGGAACACAGATACGCAGTATTTT. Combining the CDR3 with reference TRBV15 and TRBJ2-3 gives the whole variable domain DAMVIQNPRYQVTQFGKPVTLSCSQTLNHNVMYWYQQKSSQAPKLLFHYYDKDFNNEADTPDNFQSRRPNTSFCFLDIRSPGLGDTAMYLCATRGGNTDTQYFGPGTRLTVL.

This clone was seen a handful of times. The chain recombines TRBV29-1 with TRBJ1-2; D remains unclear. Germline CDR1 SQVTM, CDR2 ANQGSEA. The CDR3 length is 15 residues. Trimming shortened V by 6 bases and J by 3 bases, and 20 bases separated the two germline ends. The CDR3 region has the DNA TGCAGCGTGGGCGGACCGGCAGGAAAATACTATGGCTACACCTTC. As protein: CSVGGPAGKYYGYTF.

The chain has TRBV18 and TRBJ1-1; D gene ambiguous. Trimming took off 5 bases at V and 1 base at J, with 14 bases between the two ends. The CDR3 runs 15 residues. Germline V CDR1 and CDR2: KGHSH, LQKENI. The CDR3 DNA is TGTGCCAGCTCATCCAATACACTTGAGAACACTGAAGCTTTCTTT. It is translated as CASSSNTLENTEAFF.

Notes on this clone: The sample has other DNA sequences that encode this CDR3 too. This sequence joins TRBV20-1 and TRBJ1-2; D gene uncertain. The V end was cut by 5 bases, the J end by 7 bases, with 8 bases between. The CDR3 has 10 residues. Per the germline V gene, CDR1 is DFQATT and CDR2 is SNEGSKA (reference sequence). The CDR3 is CSAEGRGYTF. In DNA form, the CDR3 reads TGCAGTGCTGAAGGGCGTGGCTACACCTTC.